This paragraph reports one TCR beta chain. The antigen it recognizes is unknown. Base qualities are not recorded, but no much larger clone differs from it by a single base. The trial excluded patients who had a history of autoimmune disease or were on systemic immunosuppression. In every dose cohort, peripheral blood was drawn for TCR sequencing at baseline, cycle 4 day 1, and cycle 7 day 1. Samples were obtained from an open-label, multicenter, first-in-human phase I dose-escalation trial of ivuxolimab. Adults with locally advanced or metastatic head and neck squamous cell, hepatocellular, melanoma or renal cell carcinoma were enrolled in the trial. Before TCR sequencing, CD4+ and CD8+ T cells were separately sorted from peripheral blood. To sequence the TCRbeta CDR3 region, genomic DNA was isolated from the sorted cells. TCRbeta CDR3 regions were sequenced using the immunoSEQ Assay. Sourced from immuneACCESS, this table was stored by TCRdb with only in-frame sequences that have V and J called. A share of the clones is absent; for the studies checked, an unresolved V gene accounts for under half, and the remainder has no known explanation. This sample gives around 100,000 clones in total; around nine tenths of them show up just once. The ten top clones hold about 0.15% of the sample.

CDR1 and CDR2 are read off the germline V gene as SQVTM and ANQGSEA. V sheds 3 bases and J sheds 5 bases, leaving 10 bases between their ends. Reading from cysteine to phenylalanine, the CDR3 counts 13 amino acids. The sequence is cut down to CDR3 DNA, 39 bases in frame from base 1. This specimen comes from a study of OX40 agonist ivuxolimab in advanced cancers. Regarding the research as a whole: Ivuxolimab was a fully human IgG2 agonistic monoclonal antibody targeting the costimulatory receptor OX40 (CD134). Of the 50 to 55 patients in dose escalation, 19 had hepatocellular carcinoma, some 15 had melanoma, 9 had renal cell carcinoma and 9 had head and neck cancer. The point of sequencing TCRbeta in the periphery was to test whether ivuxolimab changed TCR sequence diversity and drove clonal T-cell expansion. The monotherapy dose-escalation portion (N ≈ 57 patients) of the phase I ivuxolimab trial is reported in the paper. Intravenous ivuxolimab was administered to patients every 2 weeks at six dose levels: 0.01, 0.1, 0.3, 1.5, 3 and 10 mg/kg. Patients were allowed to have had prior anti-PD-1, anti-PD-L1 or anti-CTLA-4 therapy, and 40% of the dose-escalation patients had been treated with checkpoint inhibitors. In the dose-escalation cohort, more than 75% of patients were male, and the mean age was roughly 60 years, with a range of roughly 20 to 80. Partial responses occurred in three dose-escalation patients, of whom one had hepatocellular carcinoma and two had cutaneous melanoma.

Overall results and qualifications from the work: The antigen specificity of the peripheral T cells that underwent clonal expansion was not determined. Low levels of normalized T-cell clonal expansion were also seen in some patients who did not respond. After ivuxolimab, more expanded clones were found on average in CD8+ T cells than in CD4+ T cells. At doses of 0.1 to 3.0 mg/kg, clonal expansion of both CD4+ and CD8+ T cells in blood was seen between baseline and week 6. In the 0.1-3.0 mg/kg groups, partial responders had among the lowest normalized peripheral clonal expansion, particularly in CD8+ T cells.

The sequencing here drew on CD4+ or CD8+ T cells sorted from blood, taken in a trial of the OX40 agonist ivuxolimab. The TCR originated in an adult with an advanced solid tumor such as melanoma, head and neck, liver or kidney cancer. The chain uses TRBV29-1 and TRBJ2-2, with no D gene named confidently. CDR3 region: CSVDLSATGELFF. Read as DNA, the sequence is TGCAGCGTTGATCTATCTGCGACCGGGGAGCTGTTTTTT.